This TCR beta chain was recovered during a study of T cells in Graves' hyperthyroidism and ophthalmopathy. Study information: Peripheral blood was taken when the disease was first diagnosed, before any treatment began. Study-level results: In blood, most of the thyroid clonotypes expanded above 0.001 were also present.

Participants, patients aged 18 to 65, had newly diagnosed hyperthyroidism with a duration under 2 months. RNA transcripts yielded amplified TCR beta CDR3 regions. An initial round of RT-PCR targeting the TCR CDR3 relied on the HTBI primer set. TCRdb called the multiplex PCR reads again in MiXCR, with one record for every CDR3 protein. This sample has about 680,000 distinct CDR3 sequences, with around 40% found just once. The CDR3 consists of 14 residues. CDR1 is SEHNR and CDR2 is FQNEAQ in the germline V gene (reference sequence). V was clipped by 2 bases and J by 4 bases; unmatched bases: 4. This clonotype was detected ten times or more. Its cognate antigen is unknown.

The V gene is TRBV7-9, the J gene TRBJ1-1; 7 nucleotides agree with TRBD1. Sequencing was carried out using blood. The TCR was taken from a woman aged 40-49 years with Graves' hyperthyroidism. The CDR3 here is CASSLTPGGTEAFF. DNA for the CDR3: TGTGCCAGCAGCTTAACCCCAGGGGGCACTGAAGCTTTCTTT.